Below, 7 T cell receptor beta chains from the same sample are listed, as sequenced in a study of blood T cells in healthy people across ages. Using a J-beta primer mix together with a sample-barcoded 5' primer, a second PCR was run for roughly 6 to 12 cycles. TCRdb itself ran the 5' RACE reads through MiXCR, one entry per CDR3 protein. The repertoire has some 790,000 distinct CDR3 sequences, under 30% of them found once; the top ten carry 15% to 20%. Sample: blood. The source of these receptors is a woman aged 80 or over in good health.

The rearrangement joins TRBV28 to TRBJ2-4; TRBD1 aligns across 7 bases. Germline CDR1 and CDR2: MDHEN and SYDVKM. The trim removed 1 base at V and 3 bases at J, leaving 3 bases unmatched. The CDR3 is made up of 15 amino acids. CDR3 amino acids: CASSLLGGDKNIQYF. The CDR3 region has the DNA TGTGCCAGCAGTTTATTAGGGGGCGACAAAAACATTCAGTACTTC.

This clonotype has a handful of counts. The V gene is TRBV20-1, the J gene TRBJ1-5; possible D gene TRBD1, 5 bases. The CDR3 runs 12 residues. V lost 2 bases to trimming and J lost 5 bases, with 7 bases between them. Germline CDR1 is DFQATT and CDR2 is SNEGSKA (reference sequence). For the CDR3, the DNA is TGCAGTGCTAGAATAGGGGATCAGCCCCAGCATTTT. Encoded protein: CSARIGDQPQHF.

This clonotype was picked up many times. The rearrangement uses TRBV7-2 and TRBJ1-5; 9 positions match TRBD1. Germline V gives CDR1 SGHTA, CDR2 FQGNSA. J was trimmed by 5 bases and V by 5 bases; bases with no gene match: 4. CDR3 length: 14 residues. CDR3 loop: CASSPGQGYQPQHF. The CDR3 nucleotides are TGTGCCAGCAGCCCGGGACAGGGCTATCAGCCCCAGCATTTT.

This clonotype was counted many times. The V and J genes are TRBV15 and TRBJ1-1, with D unclear. Trimming cost V 5 bases and J 6 bases, with 16 bases left between them. The germline V gene has CDR1 LNHNV and CDR2 YYDKDF (reference sequence). The CDR3 sequence is 14 residues long. The CDR3 DNA sequence: TGTGCCACCAGCCCACGCGCTATAGGTTCTGAAGCTTTCTTT. Its protein is CATSPRAIGSEAFF.

The sample holds many counts of this clonotype. The chain joins TRBV5-1 to TRBJ2-1; TRBD2 agrees at 8 bases. Germline loops: CDR1 SGHRS, CDR2 YFSETQ. This CDR3 has 16 amino acids. After removal of 2 bases from V and 0 bases from J, the junction contained 4 bases not matched to a gene. CDR3 DNA: TGCGCCAGCAGCTTCGGGGGGGGCCTCTCCTACAATGAGCAGTTCTTC. This gives the protein CASSFGGGLSYNEQFF. The full variable domain, its missing parts supplied by reference TRBV5-1 and TRBJ2-1, is KAGVTQTPRYLIKTRGQQVTLSCSPISGHRSVSWYQQTPGQGLQFLFEYFSETQRNKGNFPGRFSGRQFSNSRSEMNVSTLELGDSALYLCASSFGGGLSYNEQFFGPGTRLTVL.

This clonotype was detected many times. The chain carries TRBV12-3 or TRBV12-4 and TRBJ2-3; 9 nucleotides line up with TRBD2. CDR3 length equals 16 residues. The V and J ends lost 2 bases and 2 bases, in that order; junction bases with no gene match: 5. CDR3 in DNA: TGTGCCAGCAGTTTAAGGGCGGGGGGGCCCACAGATACGCAGTATTTT. It yields the protein CASSLRAGGPTDTQYF.

This clonotype turned up a few times. The V and J genes are TRBV4-1 and TRBJ1-4; D is unclear. Germline-derived CDR1 and CDR2 are MGHRA and YSYEKL. The CDR3 is 15 amino acids. V was cut by 0 bases and J by 0 bases, with 5 bases left in between. This CDR3 is CASSQEGTTNEKLFF. The CDR3 nucleotides are TGCGCCAGCAGCCAAGAAGGCACAACTAATGAAAAACTGTTTTTT.